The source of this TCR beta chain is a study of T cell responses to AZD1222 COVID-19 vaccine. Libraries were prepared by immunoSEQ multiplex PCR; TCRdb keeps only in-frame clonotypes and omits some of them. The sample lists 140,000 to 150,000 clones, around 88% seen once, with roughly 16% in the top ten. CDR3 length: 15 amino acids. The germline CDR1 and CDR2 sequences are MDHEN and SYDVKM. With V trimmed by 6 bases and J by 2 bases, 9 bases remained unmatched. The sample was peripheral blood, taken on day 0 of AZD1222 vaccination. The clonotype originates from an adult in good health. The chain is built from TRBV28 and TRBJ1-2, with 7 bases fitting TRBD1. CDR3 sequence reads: CASSLPGQLNYGYTF. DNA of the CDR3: TGTGCCAGCAGCCTACCGGGACAGCTAAACTATGGCTACACCTTC.